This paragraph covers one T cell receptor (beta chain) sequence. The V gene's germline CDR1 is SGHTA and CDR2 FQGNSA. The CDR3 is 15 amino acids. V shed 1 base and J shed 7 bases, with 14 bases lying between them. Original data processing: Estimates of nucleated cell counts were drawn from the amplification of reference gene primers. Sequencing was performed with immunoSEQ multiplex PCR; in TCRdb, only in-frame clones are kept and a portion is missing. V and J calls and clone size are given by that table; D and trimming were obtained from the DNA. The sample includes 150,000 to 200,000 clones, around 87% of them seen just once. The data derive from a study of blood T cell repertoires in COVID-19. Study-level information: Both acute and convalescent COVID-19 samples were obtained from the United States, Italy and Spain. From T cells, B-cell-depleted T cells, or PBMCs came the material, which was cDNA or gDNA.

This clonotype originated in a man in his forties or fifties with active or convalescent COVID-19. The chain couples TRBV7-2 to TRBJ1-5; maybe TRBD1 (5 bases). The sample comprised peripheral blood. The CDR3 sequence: CASSLGGRPFQPQHF. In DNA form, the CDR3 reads TGTGCCAGCAGCTTAGGGGGCAGACCGTTCCAGCCCCAGCATTTT.